This is a list of T cell receptor beta chains from one sample in a study of blood T cell repertoires in COVID-19. Generated by immunoSEQ multiplex PCR, the TCRdb table keeps only in-frame clones and is missing some. Altogether fewer than 45,000 clones are present, 90% to 95% being singletons, with the ten largest covering more than 5.5%. The sample comprised peripheral blood. These receptors were collected from a human donor in a cohort sampled during active COVID-19. Each CDR3 is given with its conserved first and last residue. The order of the fields is J gene, D gene, clone size, V gene, CDR3 length, CDR3 protein, CDR3 DNA. The D gene is left open where the match is weak. Some rows have no size entry. The others give once, few or many, or a class for an expanded clone.

J gene: TRBJ2-1
D gene: TRBD1
clone size: -
V gene: TRBV11-2
CDR3 length: 17
CDR3 protein: CASSPDRAGGFRDEQFF
CDR3 DNA: TGTGCCAGCAGCCCCGATCGGGCAGGGGGCTTTAGGGATGAGCAGTTCTTC

J gene: TRBJ1-1
D gene: TRBD1
clone size: once
V gene: TRBV9
CDR3 length: 14
CDR3 protein: CASSVVQGGGEVFF
CDR3 DNA: TGTGCCAGCAGCGTAGTACAGGGGGGCGGAGAGGTCTTCTTT

J gene: TRBJ1-1
D gene: TRBD1
clone size: -
V gene: TRBV7-8
CDR3 length: 17
CDR3 protein: CASSVLGTGGPNTEAFF
CDR3 DNA: TGTGCCAGCAGCGTACTAGGGACAGGGGGTCCGAACACTGAAGCTTTCTTT

J gene: TRBJ2-1
D gene: -
clone size: -
V gene: TRBV28
CDR3 length: 12
CDR3 protein: CASSSRVDEQFF
CDR3 DNA: TGTGCCAGCAGTTCCAGGGTGGATGAGCAGTTCTTC

J gene: TRBJ1-1
D gene: -
clone size: -
V gene: TRBV5-1
CDR3 length: 16
CDR3 protein: CASSLESLGSGTEAFF
CDR3 DNA: TGCGCCAGCAGCTTGGAAAGTCTGGGCTCGGGGACTGAAGCTTTCTTT

J gene: TRBJ1-3
D gene: -
clone size: -
V gene: TRBV12-3/TRBV12-4
CDR3 length: 13
CDR3 protein: CASSWPNGNTIYF
CDR3 DNA: TGTGCCAGCAGTTGGCCCAATGGAAACACCATATATTTT

J gene: TRBJ2-1
D gene: TRBD1
clone size: -
V gene: TRBV6-4
CDR3 length: 15
CDR3 protein: CASSDSTGVGNEQFF
CDR3 DNA: TGTGCCAGCAGTGACTCGACAGGGGTAGGGAATGAGCAGTTCTTC

J gene: TRBJ2-1
D gene: TRBD2
clone size: -
V gene: TRBV24-1
CDR3 length: 13
CDR3 protein: CATRSGLNNEQFF
CDR3 DNA: TGTGCCACCCGTAGCGGGCTAAACAATGAGCAGTTCTTC

J gene: TRBJ2-1
D gene: TRBD1
clone size: -
V gene: TRBV30
CDR3 length: 14
CDR3 protein: CAWATGDAYNEQFF
CDR3 DNA: TGTGCCTGGGCGACAGGGGACGCCTACAATGAGCAGTTCTTC

J gene: TRBJ2-5
D gene: -
clone size: -
V gene: TRBV2
CDR3 length: 16
CDR3 protein: CASTRYALPQQETQYF
CDR3 DNA: TGTGCCAGCACCAGATACGCTCTGCCCCAGCAAGAGACCCAGTACTTC

J gene: TRBJ1-3
D gene: TRBD1
clone size: -
V gene: TRBV7-9
CDR3 length: 15
CDR3 protein: CASSAGTDSGNTIYF
CDR3 DNA: TGTGCCAGCAGCGCCGGGACAGACTCTGGAAACACCATATATTTT

J gene: TRBJ1-3
D gene: -
clone size: once
V gene: TRBV27
CDR3 length: 14
CDR3 protein: CASSLGVNGNTIYF
CDR3 DNA: TGTGCCAGCAGTCTCGGGGTAAATGGAAACACCATATATTTT

J gene: TRBJ2-7
D gene: -
clone size: few
V gene: TRBV9
CDR3 length: 19
CDR3 protein: CASSDGEELRERSIYEQYF
CDR3 DNA: TGTGCCAGCAGCGACGGCGAGGAGCTTAGAGAGAGAAGCATCTACGAGCAGTACTTC

J gene: TRBJ2-1
D gene: -
clone size: -
V gene: TRBV6-2/TRBV6-3
CDR3 length: 15
CDR3 protein: CASSYTAAPSNEQFF
CDR3 DNA: TGTGCCAGCAGTTACACAGCGGCTCCGTCGAATGAGCAGTTCTTC

J gene: TRBJ1-1
D gene: TRBD1
clone size: -
V gene: TRBV5-4
CDR3 length: 13
CDR3 protein: CASSINTGDEAFF
CDR3 DNA: TGTGCCAGCAGCATAAATACAGGGGATGAAGCTTTCTTT

J gene: TRBJ2-5
D gene: TRBD2
clone size: once
V gene: TRBV6-5
CDR3 length: 15
CDR3 protein: CASSKTSGLEETQYF
CDR3 DNA: TGTGCCAGCAGTAAGACTAGCGGACTTGAAGAGACCCAGTACTTC

J gene: TRBJ2-1
D gene: -
clone size: -
V gene: TRBV27
CDR3 length: 16
CDR3 protein: CASSPREGGFYNEQFF
CDR3 DNA: TGTGCCAGCAGCCCCCGAGAAGGGGGATTTTACAATGAGCAGTTCTTC

J gene: TRBJ1-6
D gene: -
clone size: -
V gene: TRBV2
CDR3 length: 13
CDR3 protein: CASSGGVNSPLHF
CDR3 DNA: TGTGCCAGCAGTGGGGGGGTTAATTCACCCCTCCACTTT

J gene: TRBJ1-1
D gene: TRBD1
clone size: few
V gene: TRBV5-1
CDR3 length: 13
CDR3 protein: CASSGTGATEAFF
CDR3 DNA: TGCGCCAGCAGCGGAACAGGGGCCACTGAAGCTTTCTTT

J gene: TRBJ1-1
D gene: TRBD1
clone size: -
V gene: TRBV5-1
CDR3 length: 12
CDR3 protein: CASRQGQLGAFF
CDR3 DNA: TGCGCCAGCAGACAGGGACAGTTAGGAGCTTTCTTT

J gene: TRBJ1-5
D gene: TRBD1
clone size: -
V gene: TRBV18
CDR3 length: 18
CDR3 protein: CASSRQSGTGTSNQPQHF
CDR3 DNA: TGTGCCAGCTCAAGGCAGTCCGGGACAGGGACTAGCAATCAGCCCCAGCATTTT

J gene: TRBJ1-1
D gene: TRBD1
clone size: few
V gene: TRBV7-8
CDR3 length: 13
CDR3 protein: CASRGTGVSEAFF
CDR3 DNA: TGTGCCAGCAGGGGGACAGGGGTTTCCGAAGCTTTCTTT

J gene: TRBJ1-1
D gene: -
clone size: once
V gene: TRBV19
CDR3 length: 13
CDR3 protein: CASSIGLSTEAFF
CDR3 DNA: TGTGCCAGTAGTATAGGACTCAGCACTGAAGCTTTCTTT

J gene: TRBJ1-2
D gene: -
clone size: -
V gene: TRBV12-3/TRBV12-4
CDR3 length: 13
CDR3 protein: CASSPDSGNGYTF
CDR3 DNA: TGTGCCAGCAGCCCGGACAGCGGTAATGGCTACACCTTC

J gene: TRBJ1-5
D gene: -
clone size: -
V gene: TRBV7-6
CDR3 length: 15
CDR3 protein: CASSLDDSSYQPQHF
CDR3 DNA: TGTGCCAGCAGCTTAGACGACAGCTCTTATCAGCCCCAGCATTTT

J gene: TRBJ1-6
D gene: -
clone size: -
V gene: TRBV25-1
CDR3 length: 12
CDR3 protein: CASKQGPPPLHF
CDR3 DNA: TGTGCCAGCAAACAGGGACCTCCACCCCTCCACTTT

J gene: TRBJ2-2
D gene: TRBD2
clone size: -
V gene: TRBV4-3
CDR3 length: 16
CDR3 protein: CASSQDGGSGFGELFF
CDR3 DNA: TGCGCCAGCAGCCAAGATGGCGGGAGTGGGTTCGGGGAGCTGTTTTTT

J gene: TRBJ2-7
D gene: -
clone size: -
V gene: TRBV7-8
CDR3 length: 15
CDR3 protein: CASSLGTLGTYEQYF
CDR3 DNA: TGTGCCAGCAGCTTAGGGACTCTCGGAACCTACGAGCAGTACTTC

J gene: TRBJ2-6
D gene: -
clone size: -
V gene: TRBV7-9
CDR3 length: 19
CDR3 protein: CASSFSDRQFSSGANVLTF
CDR3 DNA: TGTGCCAGCAGCTTTTCGGATAGACAGTTTTCCTCTGGGGCCAACGTCCTGACTTTC

J gene: TRBJ1-1
D gene: TRBD1
clone size: -
V gene: TRBV10-3
CDR3 length: 15
CDR3 protein: CASLDRGRINTEAFF
CDR3 DNA: TGTGCCTCCCTGGACAGGGGGCGGATAAACACTGAAGCTTTCTTT

J gene: TRBJ2-3
D gene: -
clone size: -
V gene: TRBV6-5
CDR3 length: 14
CDR3 protein: CASRGRDSTDTQYF
CDR3 DNA: TGTGCCAGCAGGGGGAGAGACAGCACAGATACGCAGTATTTT

J gene: TRBJ1-3
D gene: TRBD1
clone size: -
V gene: TRBV6-1
CDR3 length: 16
CDR3 protein: CASSEGTASSGNTIYF
CDR3 DNA: TGTGCCAGCAGTGAGGGGACAGCTTCCTCTGGAAACACCATATATTTT

J gene: TRBJ2-1
D gene: TRBD2
clone size: -
V gene: TRBV13
CDR3 length: 16
CDR3 protein: CASSLRTSGGKNEQFF
CDR3 DNA: TGTGCCAGCAGCCTTCGGACTAGCGGGGGGAAAAATGAGCAGTTCTTC

J gene: TRBJ2-5
D gene: -
clone size: -
V gene: TRBV6-2/TRBV6-3
CDR3 length: 16
CDR3 protein: CASSYGQYQYQETQYF
CDR3 DNA: TGTGCCAGCAGTTACGGACAGTATCAGTACCAAGAGACCCAGTACTTC

J gene: TRBJ1-6
D gene: TRBD1
clone size: -
V gene: TRBV5-4
CDR3 length: 13
CDR3 protein: CASKDRESSPLHF
CDR3 DNA: TGTGCCAGCAAGGACAGGGAGAGTTCACCCCTCCACTTT

J gene: TRBJ2-3
D gene: TRBD1
clone size: -
V gene: TRBV7-9
CDR3 length: 14
CDR3 protein: CASSRTGIPDTQYF
CDR3 DNA: TGTGCCAGCAGCCGGACAGGGATCCCAGATACGCAGTATTTT

J gene: TRBJ2-5
D gene: TRBD2
clone size: -
V gene: TRBV3-1/TRBV3-2
CDR3 length: 17
CDR3 protein: CASSQEQLAGEQETQYF
CDR3 DNA: TGTGCCAGCAGCCAGGAACAACTAGCGGGGGAACAAGAGACCCAGTACTTC

J gene: TRBJ2-1
D gene: -
clone size: few
V gene: TRBV4-2
CDR3 length: 16
CDR3 protein: CASSQDRASPSNEQFF
CDR3 DNA: TGTGCCAGCAGCCAAGATCGGGCTAGCCCTTCGAATGAGCAGTTCTTC

J gene: TRBJ2-2
D gene: -
clone size: -
V gene: TRBV27
CDR3 length: 15
CDR3 protein: CASSFLGQIPGELFF
CDR3 DNA: TGTGCCAGCAGTTTCCTAGGACAGATTCCCGGGGAGCTGTTTTTT

J gene: TRBJ2-3
D gene: TRBD2
clone size: -
V gene: TRBV11-2
CDR3 length: 18
CDR3 protein: CASTVGGLATFSTDTQYF
CDR3 DNA: TGTGCCAGCACCGTGGGGGGACTAGCCACCTTTAGCACAGATACGCAGTATTTT

J gene: TRBJ2-7
D gene: -
clone size: -
V gene: TRBV7-8
CDR3 length: 19
CDR3 protein: CASSLVPGVQVMGKNEQYF
CDR3 DNA: TGTGCCAGCAGCTTAGTCCCAGGGGTTCAGGTCATGGGAAAAAACGAGCAGTACTTC

J gene: TRBJ2-3
D gene: TRBD2
clone size: -
V gene: TRBV29-1
CDR3 length: 16
CDR3 protein: CSANGLGRAGTDTQYF
CDR3 DNA: TGCAGCGCGAACGGGCTCGGGAGGGCCGGCACAGATACGCAGTATTTT

J gene: TRBJ1-1
D gene: -
clone size: -
V gene: TRBV3-1/TRBV3-2
CDR3 length: 15
CDR3 protein: CASSKGSQLNTEAFF
CDR3 DNA: TGTGCCAGCAGCAAAGGGAGTCAGTTGAACACTGAAGCTTTCTTT

J gene: TRBJ1-2
D gene: TRBD1
clone size: once
V gene: TRBV5-6
CDR3 length: 13
CDR3 protein: CASSRDSSYGYTF
CDR3 DNA: TGTGCCAGCAGCCGGGACAGCAGTTATGGCTACACCTTC

J gene: TRBJ2-5
D gene: -
clone size: -
V gene: TRBV4-2
CDR3 length: 18
CDR3 protein: CASSQDGQGTALQETQYF
CDR3 DNA: TGTGCCAGCAGCCAAGATGGGCAGGGCACGGCACTCCAAGAGACCCAGTACTTC

J gene: TRBJ2-2
D gene: TRBD2
clone size: -
V gene: TRBV7-2
CDR3 length: 15
CDR3 protein: CASSGGGANTGELFF
CDR3 DNA: TGTGCCAGCAGCGGCGGGGGGGCGAACACCGGGGAGCTGTTTTTT

J gene: TRBJ2-5
D gene: TRBD1
clone size: -
V gene: TRBV18
CDR3 length: 16
CDR3 protein: CASSPGTGGWQETQYF
CDR3 DNA: TGTGCCAGCTCACCTGGGACAGGGGGTTGGCAAGAGACCCAGTACTTC

J gene: TRBJ2-5
D gene: -
clone size: -
V gene: TRBV4-1
CDR3 length: 16
CDR3 protein: CASSQGGDWFSETQYF
CDR3 DNA: TGCGCCAGCAGCCAAGGGGGAGACTGGTTTTCCGAGACCCAGTACTTC

J gene: TRBJ1-2
D gene: TRBD1
clone size: -
V gene: TRBV5-1
CDR3 length: 17
CDR3 protein: CASSLAGTGSVGDGYTF
CDR3 DNA: TGCGCCAGCAGCTTGGCCGGGACAGGGTCGGTTGGGGATGGCTACACCTTC

J gene: TRBJ2-5
D gene: TRBD1
clone size: -
V gene: TRBV27
CDR3 length: 13
CDR3 protein: CASSLVTGQAQYF
CDR3 DNA: TGTGCCAGCAGTTTAGTGACAGGGCAGGCCCAGTACTTC

J gene: TRBJ2-7
D gene: TRBD2
clone size: -
V gene: TRBV28
CDR3 length: 14
CDR3 protein: CASSLNGGIYEQYF
CDR3 DNA: TGTGCCAGCAGTTTGAACGGGGGGATCTACGAGCAGTACTTC

J gene: TRBJ2-7
D gene: TRBD1
clone size: few
V gene: TRBV7-9
CDR3 length: 13
CDR3 protein: CASRQGATYEQYF
CDR3 DNA: TGTGCCAGCCGGCAGGGGGCTACGTACGAGCAGTACTTC

J gene: TRBJ2-7
D gene: TRBD2
clone size: -
V gene: TRBV9
CDR3 length: 14
CDR3 protein: CASSPGLAVYEQYF
CDR3 DNA: TGTGCCAGCAGCCCCGGGCTAGCGGTCTACGAGCAGTACTTC

J gene: TRBJ1-3
D gene: TRBD1
clone size: -
V gene: TRBV5-6
CDR3 length: 12
CDR3 protein: CASSPGTGAIYF
CDR3 DNA: TGTGCCAGCAGCCCGGGGACAGGGGCTATATATTTT

J gene: TRBJ1-1
D gene: -
clone size: -
V gene: TRBV4-3
CDR3 length: 17
CDR3 protein: CASSQELDIRLSTEAFF
CDR3 DNA: TGCGCCAGCAGCCAAGAGCTGGACATCCGGTTGAGCACTGAAGCTTTCTTT

J gene: TRBJ2-6
D gene: -
clone size: -
V gene: TRBV28
CDR3 length: 20
CDR3 protein: CASTDIRELSLGSGANVLTF
CDR3 DNA: TGTGCCAGCACCGACATAAGGGAGCTTTCTCTAGGCTCTGGGGCCAACGTCCTGACTTTC